This entry lists 15 T cell receptor beta chains sequenced from one sample in a study of T cells in Graves' hyperthyroidism and ophthalmopathy. Researchers took RNA transcripts and amplified the TCR beta CDR3 regions from them. In the first-round RT-PCR of the TCR CDR3, the HTBI primer set was used. TCRdb reprocessed the multiplex PCR reads via MiXCR and lists one record per CDR3 protein. Of fewer than 45,000 distinct CDR3 sequences in the sample, roughly 52% were seen once. Sequencing was carried out using blood. The receptors here all came from a woman between 45 and 65 years old with Graves' hyperthyroidism that later progressed to Graves' ophthalmopathy.

This clonotype was observed many times. The gene calls are TRBV12-3 or TRBV12-4 and TRBJ1-1, with D unresolved. This CDR3 has 13 residues. Trimming took off 6 bases at V and 4 bases at J, with 12 bases between the two ends. The CDR3 nucleotides read TGTGCCAGCAGAAAGGCTGAGATCACTGAAGCTTTCTTT. Protein sequence: CASRKAEITEAFF.

The V gene is TRBV6-6, the J gene TRBJ2-1, with 15 bases lining up with TRBD2. With 8 bases clipped from V and 12 bases from J, the junction kept 14 bases outside the gene matches. Germline loops: CDR1 MNHNY, CDR2 SVGAGI (reference sequence). This CDR3 is 16 amino acids long. Here the CDR3 reads CASLLGTSGRTDTQFF. The CDR3 coding sequence is TGTGCCAGCCTACTGGGGACTAGCGGGAGGACAGATACGCAGTTCTTC.

The chain couples TRBV20-1 to TRBJ1-6; 9 bases are a match to TRBD1. The CDR3 covers 18 residues. V lost 0 bases, J lost 1 base, and 7 bases stayed unmatched. Germline V gene sequence: CDR1 DFQATT, CDR2 SNEGSKA (reference sequence). CDR3 loop: CSARDRDRERSYNSPLHF. CDR3 nucleotide sequence: TGCAGTGCTAGAGATAGGGACAGGGAGCGTTCCTATAATTCACCCCTCCACTTT.

The chain couples TRBV18 to TRBJ2-7; D is perhaps TRBD2 (6 bases). Germline V gene data show CDR1 as KGHSH and CDR2 as LQKENI. There are 15 residues in the CDR3. The V end lost 1 base, the J end lost 6 bases, and 16 bases lay between the germline ends. CDR3 residues: CASSPLGGEFGEQYF. In nucleotides, the CDR3 is TGTGCCAGCTCACCACTTGGAGGGGAATTCGGCGAGCAGTACTTC. Based on the CDR3 plus reference TRBV18 and TRBJ2-7, the full variable domain is NAGVMQNPRHLVRRRGQEARLRCSPMKGHSHVYWYRQLPEEGLKFMVYLQKENIIDESGMPKERFSAEFPKEGPSILRIQQVVRGDSAAYFCASSPLGGEFGEQYFGPGTRLTVT.

This clonotype was seen ten or more times. The chain recombines TRBV5-1 with TRBJ2-3, with no clear D. Per the germline V gene, CDR1 is SGHRS and CDR2 is YFSETQ. Trimming left V 4 bases short and J 0 bases short, with 6 bases between. The CDR3 is 13 amino acids. CDR3 nucleotide sequence: TGCGCCAGCAGCCCAGACAGCACAGATACGCAGTATTTT. Amino acid sequence: CASSPDSTDTQYF.

The chain has TRBV7-2 and TRBJ2-1; 10 bases are a match to TRBD2. Germline V gene lookup returns CDR1 SGHTA and CDR2 FQGNSA. The CDR3 is 15 residues long. V dropped 3 bases and J dropped 6; count of bases not matched to a gene: 5. This CDR3 is CASSFSQRGGNEQFF. As DNA, the CDR3 is TGTGCCAGCAGCTTTTCCCAGCGGGGGGGCAATGAGCAGTTCTTC.

This clonotype was detected many times. This chain joins TRBV20-1 and TRBJ2-2, with 7 nucleotides matching TRBD2. Trimming at V came to 0 bases and at J to 5 bases, leaving 6 bases not matched to a gene. The germline V gene has CDR1 DFQATT and CDR2 SNEGSKA (reference sequence). The CDR3 length is 15 residues. The CDR3 bases are TGCAGTGCTAGAGATAGGGCGGGAGTTACCGGGGAGCTGTTTTTT. It yields the protein CSARDRAGVTGELFF.

On this clonotype: A much larger clone lies one base from this, so it may be a read error. The chain couples TRBV4-2 to TRBJ2-7, with D uncertain. This CDR3 contains 14 residues. V was cut by 0 bases and J by 8 bases, with 14 bases left in between. CDR1 and CDR2 (germline): LGHNA, YNFKEQ. As DNA, the CDR3 is TGTGCCAGCAGCCAAGATAGGCAGAGCTGCAAGCAGTACTTC. Translated, it gives CASSQDRQSCKQYF.

The chain joins TRBV10-1 to TRBJ2-1; 13 bases align to TRBD2. With V trimmed by 8 bases and J by 7 bases, 8 bases remained unmatched. The CDR3 totals 15 residues. CDR1 is WNHNN, CDR2 SYGVQD, per germline (reference sequence). In DNA, the CDR3 is TGCGCCAGCCAACCGGGACTAGCGGGACAGAATGAGCAGTTCTTC. It yields the protein CASQPGLAGQNEQFF.

To note about this clonotype: A read error may be the cause here, since a much bigger clone is one base away. The J gene is TRBJ2-5, the V gene TRBV6-2 or TRBV6-3; 8 bases match TRBD2. Germline V lookup: CDR1 MNHEY, CDR2 SVGEGT. The CDR3 totals 15 residues. CDR3 bases: TGTGCCAGCAGTTATCCGAGCGGGGGTCAAGAGACCCAGCACTTC. Translating gives CASSYPSGGQETQHF.

J is TRBJ2-2 and V is TRBV29-1; TRBD2 matches 16 bases. The CDR3 spans 17 residues. Germline CDR1 SQVTM, CDR2 ANQGSEA. V gave up 7 bases and J gave up 5 bases; unmatched junction bases: 10. The CDR3 DNA follows: TGCAGCGACCTGGGACTAGCGGGAGGGGGCAATACCGGGGAGCTGTTTTTT. It yields the protein CSDLGLAGGGNTGELFF.

The sample holds many counts of this clonotype. Being one base from a much bigger clone, this may be a read error. The V gene is TRBV7-9, the J gene TRBJ2-5; no reliable D call. The CDR3 totals 13 residues. Germline values: CDR1 SEHNR, CDR2 FQNEAQ (reference sequence). CDR3 DNA: TGTGCCAGCAGCTTACTCGGTCGAGAGACCCAGTGCTTC. Translating it yields CASSLLGRETQCF.

In its sample, this clonotype was seen many times. The V call is TRBV12-3 or TRBV12-4, the J call TRBJ1-2; TRBD1 matches at 8 bases. V lost 3 bases and J lost 5; bases outside the gene matches: 14. CDR3 size: 17 residues. The CDR3 region is CASSFSFLQGAWYGYTF. For the CDR3, the DNA is TGTGCCAGCAGTTTTTCCTTCCTGCAGGGGGCTTGGTATGGCTACACCTTC.

The J gene is TRBJ1-4, the V gene TRBV7-6; D possibly corresponds to TRBD1 (6 bases). The length of the CDR3 is 19 residues. From germline, CDR1 is SGHVS and CDR2 FNYEAQ. V dropped 0 bases and J dropped 2 bases, with 19 bases sitting between them. As DNA, the CDR3 is TGTGCCAGCAGCTTAGCCCCCAGGGACGGTACAGGGACTAATGAAAAACTGTTTTTT. It codes for CASSLAPRDGTGTNEKLFF.

This clonotype appeared a few times. CDR3 in amino acids: CSARPTSGIENEQFF. The CDR3 nucleotides are TGCAGTGCTAGACCCACTAGCGGGATAGAGAATGAGCAGTTCTTC. The chain carries TRBV20-1 and TRBJ2-1, with TRBD2 matching over 10 bases. V shed 2 bases, J shed 7 bases, and the junction held 8 bases outside the gene matches. CDR1 and CDR2 from the germline V gene are DFQATT and SNEGSKA (reference sequence). The CDR3 runs 15 residues.